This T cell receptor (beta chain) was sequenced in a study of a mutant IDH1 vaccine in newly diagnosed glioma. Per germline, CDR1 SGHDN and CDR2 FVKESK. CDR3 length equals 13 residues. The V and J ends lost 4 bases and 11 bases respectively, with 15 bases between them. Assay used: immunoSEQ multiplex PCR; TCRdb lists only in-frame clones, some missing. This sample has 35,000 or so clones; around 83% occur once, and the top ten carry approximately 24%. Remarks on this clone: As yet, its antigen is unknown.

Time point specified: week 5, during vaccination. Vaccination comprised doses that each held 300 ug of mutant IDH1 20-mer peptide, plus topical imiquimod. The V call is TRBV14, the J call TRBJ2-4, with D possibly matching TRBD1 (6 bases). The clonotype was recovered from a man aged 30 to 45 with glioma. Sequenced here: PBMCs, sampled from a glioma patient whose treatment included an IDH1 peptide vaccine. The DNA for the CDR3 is TGTGCCAGCAGCCGCTCAGGGGACGGGGTTCAGTACTTC. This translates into CASSRSGDGVQYF. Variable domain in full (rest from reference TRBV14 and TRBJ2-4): EAGVTQFPSHSVIEKGQTVTLRCDPISGHDNLYWYRRVMGKEIKFLLHFVKESKQDESGMPNNRFLAERTGGTYSTLKVQPAELEDSGVYFCASSRSGDGVQYFGAGTRLSVL.